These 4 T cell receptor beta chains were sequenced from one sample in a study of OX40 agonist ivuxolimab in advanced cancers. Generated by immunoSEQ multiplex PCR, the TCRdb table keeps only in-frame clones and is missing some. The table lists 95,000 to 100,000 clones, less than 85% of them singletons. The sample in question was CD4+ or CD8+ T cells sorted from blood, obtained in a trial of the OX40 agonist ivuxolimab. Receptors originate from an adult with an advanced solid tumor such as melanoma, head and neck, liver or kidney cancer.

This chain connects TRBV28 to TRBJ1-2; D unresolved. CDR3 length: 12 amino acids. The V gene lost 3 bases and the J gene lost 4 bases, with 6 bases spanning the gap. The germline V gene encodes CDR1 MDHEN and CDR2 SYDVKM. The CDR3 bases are TGTGCCAGCAGTTTGGGTGGCTATGGCTACACCTTC. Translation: CASSLGGYGYTF.

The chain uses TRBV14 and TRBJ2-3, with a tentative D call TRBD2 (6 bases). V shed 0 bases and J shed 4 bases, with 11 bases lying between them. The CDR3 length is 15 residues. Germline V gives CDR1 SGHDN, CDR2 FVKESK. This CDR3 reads CASSQDLGLSDTQYF. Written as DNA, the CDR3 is TGTGCCAGCAGCCAAGATTTGGGACTTTCAGATACGCAGTATTTT.

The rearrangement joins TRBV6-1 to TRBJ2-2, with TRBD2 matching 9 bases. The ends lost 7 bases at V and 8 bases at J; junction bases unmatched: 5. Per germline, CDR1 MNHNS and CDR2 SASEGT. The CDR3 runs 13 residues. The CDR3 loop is CASIAGELGELFF. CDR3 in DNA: TGTGCCAGCATAGCGGGAGAGCTTGGGGAGCTGTTTTTT.

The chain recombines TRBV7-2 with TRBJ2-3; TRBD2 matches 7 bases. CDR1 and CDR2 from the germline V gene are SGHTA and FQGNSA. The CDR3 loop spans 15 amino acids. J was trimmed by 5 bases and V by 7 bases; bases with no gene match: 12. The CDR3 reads CASTPYGGEVDTQYF. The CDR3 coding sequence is TGTGCCAGCACCCCCTATGGGGGGGAAGTAGATACGCAGTATTTT.